This entry lists 30 T cell receptor beta chains sequenced from one sample in a study of CXCR3-negative and CXCR3-positive naive CD8 T cells. Points from the study as a whole: Researchers report that CXCR3-positive naive cells carry more hydrophobic TRB CDR3s than CXCR3-negative naive cells.

Antigen specificity for these receptors is unknown. The method, 5' RACE with UMI labels, was used to prepare the TRB cDNA libraries. TCRdb re-called the 5' RACE reads, yielding one record per CDR3 amino acid sequence without DNA. This repertoire includes roughly 5,000 distinct CDR3 sequences. Sequencing was performed on naive CXCR3+ CD8+ T cells from blood. Subset noted: CD45RO-CCR7+CD27+CD95- naive CD8+ T cells expressing CXCR3 (TNR3+). Every receptor here comes from a human donor in good health. Some clones in this sample may be carry-over from other donors' samples.

The gene calls are TRBV29-1 and TRBJ2-1; TCRdb calls TRBD2, which cannot be checked without DNA. Germline V gene lookup returns CDR1 SQVTM and CDR2 ANQGSEA. This CDR3 has 13 residues. CDR3 in amino acids: CSAQAAGGNEQFF.

V gene TRBV9 combines with J gene TRBJ2-1. Looked up from germline, CDR1 is SGDLS and CDR2 is YYNGEE. The CDR3 is 13 amino acids. CDR3 protein: CASSPNNGDEQFF.

This rearrangement joins TRBV7-2 to TRBJ2-7; the TCRdb call, TRBD1, lacks DNA for checking. Germline CDR1 reads SGHTA; CDR2 reads FQGNSA. This CDR3 comprises 15 residues. The CDR3 sequence is CASSQGAGPVVEQYF.

This clonotype is deemed medium-sized by its frequency. The chain couples TRBV20-1 to TRBJ2-1; without DNA, the TCRdb call of TRBD2 cannot be checked. The CDR3 is 14 amino acids. Germline CDR1 is DFQATT and CDR2 is SNEGSKA (reference sequence). CDR3 loop: CSARSSGSLNEQFF.

The chain joins TRBV9 to TRBJ1-2; without DNA, the TCRdb call of TRBD1 cannot be checked. Germline assignment: CDR1 SGDLS and CDR2 YYNGEE. The CDR3 covers 15 residues. The CDR3 reads CASSVGGGPDYGYTF.

Its frequency marks this clonotype as medium-sized. The V call is TRBV6-1, the J call TRBJ2-1. This CDR3 comprises 14 residues. The germline gives CDR1 MNHNS, CDR2 SASEGT. The CDR3 sequence is CASSEVLAINEQFF.

V gene TRBV9 combines with J gene TRBJ1-3; TCRdb gives TRBD1 as the D gene, but with no DNA this cannot be confirmed. The CDR3 contains 15 residues. The germline CDR1 and CDR2 sequences are SGDLS and YYNGEE. CDR3 sequence reads: CASSGGDSSGNTIYF.

This chain's CDR3 is CSFRAGLEREQYF. The chain combines TRBV29-1 with TRBJ2-7; TCRdb lists TRBD2, though no DNA is available to test this call. The germline V gene encodes CDR1 SQVTM and CDR2 ANQGSEA. CDR3 length: 13 amino acids.

The CDR3 here is CASSQGGLPYEQYF. This chain connects TRBV4-1 to TRBJ2-7. The germline CDR1 and CDR2 sequences are MGHRA and YSYEKL. The CDR3 has 14 residues.

Its frequency marks this clonotype as medium-sized (0.01 to 0.1%). The CDR3 spells CSAITGGLVETQYF. This rearrangement joins TRBV29-1 to TRBJ2-5; TCRdb's D call, TRBD1, is unchecked because there is no DNA. This CDR3 has 14 amino acids. Germline CDR1 is SQVTM and CDR2 is ANQGSEA.

The chain has TRBV3-1 and TRBJ2-1; TCRdb returns TRBD2, unconfirmable since there is no DNA. The CDR3 sequence is 19 residues long. Germline CDR1 and CDR2: LGHDT and YNNKEL (reference sequence). CDR3 residues: CASSQDFLTSGPTYNEQFF.

This clonotype is called large based on its frequency. CDR3 loop: CASSVAVAYRNDEQFF. The V and J genes are TRBV9 and TRBJ2-1. The V gene's germline CDR1 is SGDLS and CDR2 YYNGEE. This CDR3 region has 16 residues.

The genes are TRBV7-2 and TRBJ2-3; TCRdb selects TRBD1, and the lack of DNA leaves this call unchecked. Germline values: CDR1 SGHTA, CDR2 FQGNSA. CDR3 length equals 14 residues. CDR3 protein: CASSLVGAADTQYF.

V gene TRBV12-5 combines with J gene TRBJ2-3; TCRdb's D gene call, TRBD1, goes unchecked for lack of DNA. Germline loops: CDR1 LGHNT, CDR2 FRNRAP. The CDR3 totals 13 residues. CDR3 loop: CASEGQGVNTQYF. The entire variable domain, with the rest obtained from reference TRBV12-5 and TRBJ2-3, is as follows: DARVTQTPRHKVTEMGQEVTMRCQPILGHNTVFWYRQTMMQGLELLAYFRNRAPLDDSGMPKDRFSAEMPDATLATLKIQPSEPRDSAVYFCASEGQGVNTQYFGPGTRLTVL.

The chain uses TRBV7-9 and TRBJ2-1. Germline CDR1 and CDR2: SEHNR and FQNEAQ (reference sequence). The CDR3 runs to 16 residues. The CDR3: CASSLKGDGSYNEKFF.

By frequency, this clonotype is medium-sized. CDR3 in amino acids: CSVPGTGVINYGYTF. The chain joins TRBV29-1 to TRBJ1-2; with no DNA, the TCRdb D assignment of TRBD1 cannot be verified. The germline V gene has CDR1 SQVTM and CDR2 ANQGSEA. This CDR3 is built from 15 residues.

V usage is TRBV13 and J usage is TRBJ1-1. The CDR3 is 13 residues long. The germline V gene encodes CDR1 PRHDT and CDR2 FYEKMQ (reference sequence). This CDR3 is CASSLGAGPEAFF.

The V and J genes are TRBV30 and TRBJ2-7. Germline CDR1 GTSNPN, CDR2 SVGIG (reference sequence). The CDR3 consists of 11 residues. The CDR3 loop is CAWSVSYEQYF.

The chain has TRBV29-1 and TRBJ2-3; checking the TCRdb D call of TRBD2 is not possible without DNA. The CDR3 contains 16 residues. Germline V gene sequence: CDR1 SQVTM, CDR2 ANQGSEA. The CDR3 is CSVEGTSGGTTDTQYF.

This clonotype is classed as medium-sized (0.01 to 0.1%) by frequency. The CDR3 spells CSARDRAHYNEQFF. The rearrangement joins TRBV20-1 to TRBJ2-1. Germline CDR1 is DFQATT and CDR2 is SNEGSKA (reference sequence). The CDR3 is made up of 14 amino acids.

By frequency, this clonotype is medium-sized. The chain is built from TRBV29-1 and TRBJ2-3; TCRdb names TRBD2, which stays unverified in the absence of DNA. CDR3 length equals 13 residues. Germline V lookup: CDR1 SQVTM, CDR2 ANQGSEA. Here the CDR3 reads CSGRDLITDTQYF.

The V call is TRBV7-9, the J call TRBJ2-2. The length of the CDR3 is 11 residues. Germline V gene sequence: CDR1 SEHNR, CDR2 FQNEAQ (reference sequence). CDR3 sequence reads: CASSFAGELFF.

This chain joins TRBV29-1 and TRBJ2-1; lacking DNA, the TRBD2 call made by TCRdb goes unchecked. From germline, CDR1 is SQVTM and CDR2 ANQGSEA. CDR3 size: 12 residues. This chain's CDR3 is CSALDSYNEQFF.

The CDR3 loop reads CASSLAGFSYEQYF. The gene calls are TRBV5-6 and TRBJ2-7. The CDR3 extends over 14 amino acids. Germline V gene data show CDR1 as SGHDT and CDR2 as YYEEEE.

The chain combines TRBV19 with TRBJ1-3. This CDR3 is built from 13 residues. Germline V gene lookup returns CDR1 LNHDA and CDR2 SQIVND (reference sequence). Here the CDR3 reads CASSSSSGNTIYF.

Judged by frequency, this clonotype is medium-sized. This sequence joins TRBV7-2 and TRBJ1-1; checking the TCRdb D call of TRBD1 is not possible without DNA. From germline, CDR1 is SGHTA and CDR2 FQGNSA. The CDR3 has 14 residues. The CDR3 protein is CASSPKGGTFEAFF.

The V call is TRBV3-1, the J call TRBJ1-2; TCRdb selects TRBD1, and the lack of DNA leaves this call unchecked. Germline V lookup: CDR1 LGHDT, CDR2 YNNKEL (reference sequence). The CDR3 totals 15 residues. The CDR3 reads CASSQADTYNYGYTF.

This rearrangement joins TRBV4-3 to TRBJ2-1; the TCRdb call, TRBD2, lacks DNA for checking. The V gene's germline CDR1 is LGHNA and CDR2 YSLEER. This CDR3 comprises 17 residues. The CDR3 loop reads CASSQDLAGGLYNEQFF.

This clonotype is labeled large based on frequency. The chain couples TRBV10-3 to TRBJ1-5; the TCRdb D gene call, TRBD1, has no DNA to confirm it. In germline, CDR1 is ENHRY, CDR2 SYGVKD. The CDR3 is 14 residues long. The CDR3 protein is CATNGQGTNQPQHF.

This chain uses TRBV15 with TRBJ2-7; TCRdb selects TRBD1, and the lack of DNA leaves this call unchecked. The CDR3 consists of 15 residues. Germline V gene data show CDR1 as LNHNV and CDR2 as YYDKDF (reference sequence). This chain's CDR3 is CATSREADTLAEQYF.